Each of the 17 T cell receptor beta chains below was sequenced from the same sample in a study of neurological immune-mediated disorders. One entry per CDR3 protein, called by TCRdb with MiXCR from the 5' RACE reads. Among 50,000 to 60,000 distinct CDR3 sequences, roughly 17% were seen once, and the ten largest hold 4% to 4.5%. Sequenced sample: PBMCs. The receptors come from a man between 60 and 75 years old in good health.

This clonotype was seen many times. This rearrangement joins TRBV6-1 to TRBJ2-1; perhaps TRBD2 as D (5 bases). Deletions cut 4 bases from V and 10 bases from J, with 11 bases between. Germline CDR1 is MNHNS and CDR2 is SASEGT. The CDR3 totals 12 residues. CDR3 region: CASSGAGLEQFF. The CDR3 nucleotides read TGTGCCAGCAGTGGTGCTGGACTCGAGCAGTTCTTC.

This clonotype was seen ten or more times. V gene TRBV24-1 combines with J gene TRBJ2-1, with D tentatively TRBD2 (6 bases). V lost 5 bases, J lost 2 bases, and 21 bases lay in between. Germline lookup yields CDR1 KGHDR and CDR2 SFDVKD. The CDR3 has 18 residues. CDR3 sequence (DNA): TGTGCCACCAGTGGGCCTAGCGCCAGCCCGGTAGCCTACAATGAGCAGTTCTTC. Its protein product is CATSGPSASPVAYNEQFF.

The V gene is TRBV7-8, the J gene TRBJ2-1, with TRBD2 as a possible D gene (6 bases). V shed 1 base and J shed 6 bases, with 7 bases lying between them. CDR1 is SGHVS, CDR2 FQNEAQ, per germline. The CDR3 runs to 13 residues. The CDR3 sequence is CASSLGGVNEQFF. The CDR3 DNA reads as TGTGCCAGCAGCTTAGGGGGGGTCAATGAGCAGTTCTTC.

This clonotype has ten or more counts. The chain combines TRBV18 with TRBJ2-1; 8 positions agree with TRBD2. The CDR3 contains 14 residues. V was clipped by 10 bases and J by 4 bases; unmatched bases: 9. From germline, CDR1 is KGHSH and CDR2 LQKENI. The DNA of the CDR3 is TGTGCCAACCTGGGAGCGGGAGCTTACAATGAGCAGTTCTTC. This sequence encodes CANLGAGAYNEQFF.

This clonotype showed up many times. The chain links TRBV28 to TRBJ2-7, with D maybe TRBD2 (5 bases). CDR1 and CDR2 from the germline V gene are MDHEN and SYDVKM. V was cut by 10 bases and J by 3 bases, with 13 bases left in between. The CDR3 extends over 12 amino acids. CDR3 nucleotide sequence: TGTGCCACCCAGGAAGCGGACTACGAGCAGTACTTC. It is translated as CATQEADYEQYF.

This clonotype was detected ten times or more. V gene TRBV29-1 combines with J gene TRBJ2-5; TRBD1 is a possible D gene (5 bases). The length of the CDR3 is 14 residues. The germline gives CDR1 SQVTM, CDR2 ANQGSEA. V lost 4 bases and J lost 5, with 17 bases in between. The CDR3 here is CSVVPGPQQETQYF. The CDR3 region has the DNA TGCAGCGTTGTCCCAGGGCCTCAGCAGGAGACCCAGTACTTC.

This clonotype has at least ten counts. This chain uses TRBV12-3 or TRBV12-4 with TRBJ2-1; unclear D gene. The CDR3 runs to 13 residues. V dropped 1 base and J dropped 6 bases, with 7 bases sitting between them. The CDR3 loop reads CASSLGWFNEQFF. CDR3 DNA sequence: TGTGCCAGCAGTTTAGGGTGGTTCAATGAGCAGTTCTTC.

This clonotype was recorded at least ten times. The rearrangement joins TRBV29-1 to TRBJ2-6, with D tentatively TRBD1 or TRBD2 (5 bases each). This CDR3 has 15 residues. In germline, CDR1 is SQVTM, CDR2 ANQGSEA. Trimming removed 7 bases at V and 0 bases at J, with 13 bases between. CDR3 in amino acids: CSAGTDNSGANVLTF. The CDR3 DNA reads TGCAGCGCCGGGACGGATAACTCTGGGGCCAACGTCCTGACTTTC.

In its sample, this clonotype was seen many times. The V call is TRBV9, the J call TRBJ2-1; maybe TRBD2 (5 bases). From germline, CDR1 is SGDLS and CDR2 YYNGEE. V was cut by 0 bases and J by 9 bases, with 13 bases left in between. The CDR3 is 14 residues long. CDR3 sequence (DNA): TGTGCCAGCAGCGTAGGCGGTAGGAGGAGTGAGCAGTTCTTC. Translated: CASSVGGRRSEQFF.

This clonotype was picked up many times. CDR3: CASWRRRGGPQHF. In DNA form, the CDR3 reads TGTGCCAGCTGGCGCCGGAGAGGCGGGCCCCAGCATTTT. This sequence joins TRBV28 and TRBJ1-5, with D unresolved. V lost 8 bases and J lost 9, with 17 bases in between. The CDR3 totals 13 residues. Per germline, CDR1 MDHEN and CDR2 SYDVKM.

The CDR3 bases are TGCGCCAGCAGCCAAGAATTGGTCGGGAGCTTGGCTTTCTACAATGAGCAGTTCTTC. As protein: CASSQELVGSLAFYNEQFF. The chain uses TRBV4-3 and TRBJ2-1, with D perhaps TRBD2 (6 bases). Germline CDR1 and CDR2: LGHNA and YSLEER. This CDR3 has 19 amino acids. Trimming left V 0 bases short and J 3 bases short, with 21 bases between.

This clonotype was recorded many times. The rearrangement links TRBV9 to TRBJ2-2; TRBD2 matches at 12 bases. This CDR3 has 16 amino acids. Germline-derived CDR1 and CDR2 are SGDLS and YYNGEE. Trimming took 3 bases from V and 3 from J; bases not matched to a gene: 3. The CDR3 loop reads CASSASGRAHTGELFF. The CDR3 bases are TGTGCCAGCAGCGCTAGCGGGAGGGCCCACACCGGGGAGCTGTTTTTT.

This clonotype was seen at least ten times. The J gene is TRBJ2-1, the V gene TRBV5-1; the D call may be TRBD1 or TRBD2 (5 bases each). From germline, CDR1 is SGHRS and CDR2 YFSETQ. Trimming cost V 5 bases and J 10 bases, with 22 bases left between them. The CDR3 consists of 15 residues. CDR3 bases: TGCGCCAGCAGTTTGAGGGGAGTTGACAATGTGGAGCAGTTCTTC. Protein: CASSLRGVDNVEQFF. Full variable domain (rest looked up from reference TRBV5-1 and TRBJ2-1): KAGVTQTPRYLIKTRGQQVTLSCSPISGHRSVSWYQQTPGQGLQFLFEYFSETQRNKGNFPGRFSGRQFSNSRSEMNVSTLELGDSALYLCASSLRGVDNVEQFFGPGTRLTVL.

This clonotype has at least ten counts. CDR3 bases: TGTGCCAGCAGCTTAGGAGGGGCCCGCCGAAACACTGAAGCTTTCTTT. Its protein is CASSLGGARRNTEAFF. This rearrangement joins TRBV11-2 to TRBJ1-1; D is possibly TRBD1 (5 bases). This CDR3 spans 16 amino acids. V was pared by 1 base and J by 2 bases, with 14 bases between. Germline loops: CDR1 SGHAT, CDR2 FQNNGV.

This clonotype was observed at least ten times. This sequence joins TRBV5-1 and TRBJ2-2, with unresolved D. The V gene's germline CDR1 is SGHRS and CDR2 YFSETQ. This CDR3 has 14 amino acids. The ends were cut back, 0 bases at V and 1 base at J, with 4 bases in the middle. In DNA form, the CDR3 reads TGCGCCAGCAGCTTGGATCAGAACACCGGGGAGCTGTTTTTT. Amino acid sequence: CASSLDQNTGELFF.

This clonotype was seen many times. DNA of the CDR3: TGCGCCAGCAGCCTGGGGACAGGGGTTATGATTGGACCGAACACCGGGGAGCTGTTTTTT. Protein product: CASSLGTGVMIGPNTGELFF. This chain joins TRBV4-1 and TRBJ2-2, with 10 bases aligning to TRBD1. Germline V gene sequence: CDR1 MGHRA, CDR2 YSYEKL. Trimming at V came to 4 bases and at J to 0 bases, leaving 14 bases not matched to a gene. This CDR3 region has 20 residues.

This clonotype was counted at least ten times. This chain uses TRBV7-2 with TRBJ2-3; no definite D call. Germline V gene lookup returns CDR1 SGHTA and CDR2 FQGNSA. This CDR3 comprises 14 residues. Trimming removed 5 bases from V and 1 base from J, with 10 bases in between. The CDR3 loop reads CASSPGWGTDTQYF. In DNA form, the CDR3 reads TGTGCCAGCAGCCCCGGGTGGGGCACAGATACGCAGTATTTT.